A single sample is the source of the 28 T cell receptor beta chains below, sequenced in a study of cytomegalovirus exposure and HLA in healthy donors. Researchers ran the PCR with 60 Vbeta and 13 Jbeta primers. Profiling relied on immunoSEQ multiplex PCR, and the TCRdb table lists in-frame clones only, not all of them. The data hold some 120,000 clones, with 65% to 80% observed a single time. The sample taken for sequencing was PBMCs. Receptors originate from a woman in her sixties or seventies in good health and CMV-seropositive.

This clone occurred once. The chain combines TRBV7-2 with TRBJ1-2, with TRBD1 as a possible D gene (6 bases). Trimming shortened V by 0 bases and J by 1 base, and 12 bases separated the two germline ends. Germline V lookup: CDR1 SGHTA, CDR2 FQGNSA. The CDR3 totals 16 residues. CDR3 nucleotides: TGTGCCAGCAGCTTAGCCTCCCAAGGGGGTAACTATGGCTACACCTTC. This codes for CASSLASQGGNYGYTF.

The V gene is TRBV10-3, the J gene TRBJ1-4; TRBD1 aligns across 8 bases. This CDR3 has 16 residues. The J segment lost 5 bases and the V segment lost 4 bases, leaving 9 bases of the junction unmatched. Germline CDR1 is ENHRY and CDR2 is SYGVKD. CDR3 residues: CAISAFGQGPNEKLFF. The DNA of the CDR3 is TGTGCCATCAGTGCTTTCGGACAGGGCCCGAATGAAAAACTGTTTTTT.

J is TRBJ1-2 and V is TRBV6-5; 11 positions match TRBD1. Germline V lookup: CDR1 MNHEY, CDR2 SVGAGI. CDR3 size: 15 residues. V lost 5 bases and J lost 8; bases outside the gene matches: 10. CDR3 coding DNA: TGTGCCAGCAGTCACTTCGGGGGACAGGGGGACGGCTACACCTTC. Translation gives CASSHFGGQGDGYTF.

This clone was counted once. The chain has TRBV5-1 and TRBJ2-7; the D is unclear. Trimming took off 0 bases at V and 1 base at J, with 8 bases between the two ends. The CDR3 runs 14 residues. CDR1 is SGHRS, CDR2 YFSETQ, per germline. The CDR3, as DNA: TGCGCCAGCAGCTTGGAGCAGGCGTCCTACGAGCAGTACTTC. Translating it yields CASSLEQASYEQYF.

The rearrangement joins TRBV6-5 to TRBJ2-6; 10 nucleotides agree with TRBD1. The CDR3 contains 15 residues. CDR1 and CDR2 from the germline V gene are MNHEY and SVGAGI. J gave up 4 bases and V 6 bases, and 3 bases lay outside the gene matches. CDR3 in amino acids: CASRGQGTGANVLTF. The DNA for the CDR3 is TGTGCCAGCAGGGGACAGGGGACCGGGGCCAACGTCCTGACTTTC.

V is TRBV4-2 and J is TRBJ2-7; 7 nucleotides match TRBD1. The CDR3 runs 12 residues. Germline CDR1 is LGHNA and CDR2 is YNFKEQ. The V and J ends lost 5 bases and 5 bases, in that order; junction bases with no gene match: 3. The CDR3 coding sequence is TGTGCCAGCAGCGGAACAGGGGACGAGCAGTACTTC. Protein: CASSGTGDEQYF.

V usage is TRBV2 and J usage is TRBJ2-2, with D possibly TRBD2 on 6 matching bases. The CDR3 spans 15 residues. V lost 6 bases, J lost 0 bases, and 11 bases lay in between. Germline values: CDR1 SNHLY, CDR2 FYNNEI. The CDR3 spells CASRPGLANTGELFF. DNA of the CDR3: TGTGCCAGCAGACCGGGACTCGCGAACACCGGGGAGCTGTTTTTT.

V is TRBV7-9 and J is TRBJ1-1; D might be TRBD1 (5 bases). This CDR3 region has 15 residues. The V end lost 6 bases, the J end lost 1 base, and 15 bases lay between the germline ends. From germline, CDR1 is SEHNR and CDR2 FQNEAQ (reference sequence). The CDR3 loop reads CASSPSPGANTEAFF. The CDR3 DNA reads as TGTGCCAGCAGTCCCTCCCCTGGGGCGAACACTGAAGCTTTCTTT. Drawing the rest from reference TRBV7-9 and TRBJ1-1, the complete variable domain is DTGVSQNPRHKITKRGQNVTFRCDPISEHNRLYWYRQTLGQGPEFLTYFQNEAQLEKSRLLSDRFSAERPKGSFSTLEIQRTEQGDSAMYLCASSPSPGANTEAFFGQGTRLTVV.

The rearrangement joins TRBV7-9 to TRBJ2-1; D may be TRBD1 (7 bases). There are 16 residues in the CDR3. Trimming removed 4 bases from V and 0 bases from J, with 13 bases in between. CDR1 SEHNR and CDR2 FQNEAQ come from the germline V gene (reference sequence). This chain's CDR3 is CASSSRDSGSYNEQFF. The CDR3 region has the DNA TGTGCCAGCAGCTCGCGGGACAGTGGCTCCTACAATGAGCAGTTCTTC.

In nucleotides, the CDR3 is TGTGCCAGCAGTCAACTAGAGGGAGTAGATGAGCAGTTCTTC. Translating gives CASSQLEGVDEQFF. V and J are TRBV6-6 and TRBJ2-1, with D possibly matching TRBD2 (5 bases). The CDR3 has 14 residues. Germline V gene lookup returns CDR1 MNHNY and CDR2 SVGAGI (reference sequence). The V end lost 5 bases, the J end lost 8 bases, and 16 bases lay between the germline ends.

V is TRBV30 and J is TRBJ1-4; D is unclear. The CDR3 has 12 amino acids. The germline CDR1 and CDR2 sequences are GTSNPN and SVGIG (reference sequence). The V and J ends lost 4 bases and 7 bases respectively, with 10 bases between them. The DNA for the CDR3 is TGTGCCTGGACGGCGGTGGGTGAAAAACTGTTTTTT. Its translation is CAWTAVGEKLFF.

V usage is TRBV4-2 and J usage is TRBJ2-1; no clear D. Trimming took off 0 bases at V and 10 bases at J, with 7 bases between the two ends. This CDR3 has 12 amino acids. Germline CDR1 reads LGHNA; CDR2 reads YNFKEQ. The CDR3 sequence: CASSQDREEQFF. The DNA for the CDR3 is TGTGCCAGCAGCCAAGATCGCGAAGAGCAGTTCTTC.

V usage is TRBV14 and J usage is TRBJ1-2; no reliable D call. V shed 4 bases and J shed 5 bases, with 14 bases lying between them. CDR1 is SGHDN and CDR2 is FVKESK in the germline V gene. This CDR3 has 14 amino acids. The CDR3 is CASSPPGILYGYTF. The CDR3 region has the DNA TGTGCCAGCAGCCCGCCCGGGATACTTTATGGCTACACCTTC. Looking up the rest from reference TRBV14 and TRBJ1-2 gives the full variable domain: EAGVTQFPSHSVIEKGQTVTLRCDPISGHDNLYWYRRVMGKEIKFLLHFVKESKQDESGMPNNRFLAERTGGTYSTLKVQPAELEDSGVYFCASSPPGILYGYTFGSGTRLTVV.

The rearrangement uses TRBV2 and TRBJ1-1, with D possibly matching TRBD1 (6 bases). V was pared by 6 bases and J by 0 bases, with 17 bases between. Germline values: CDR1 SNHLY, CDR2 FYNNEI. This CDR3 region has 16 residues. Here the CDR3 reads CASRPRQVLMNTEAFF. The CDR3 DNA follows: TGTGCCAGCAGGCCTCGACAGGTCCTAATGAACACTGAAGCTTTCTTT.

About this clone itself: The same CDR3 can be traced to other DNA sequences in this sample. The chain employs TRBV18 and TRBJ2-7; 10 nucleotides align to TRBD1. The germline CDR1 and CDR2 sequences are KGHSH and LQKENI. Trimming cost V 3 bases and J 6 bases; bases outside gene matches: 2. CDR3 length: 13 residues. The CDR3: CASSPGTGAEQYF. CDR3 DNA: TGTGCCAGCTCACCTGGGACAGGGGCCGAGCAGTACTTC.

CDR3 sequence: CASRETGGVGYTF. DNA for the CDR3: TGTGCCAGTCGAGAAACAGGGGGAGTTGGCTACACCTTC. The rearrangement uses TRBV19 and TRBJ1-2; 8 bases line up with TRBD1. The CDR3 has 13 amino acids. The ends lost 8 bases at V and 7 bases at J; junction bases unmatched: 9. Germline CDR1 is LNHDA and CDR2 is SQIVND (reference sequence).

The rearrangement links TRBV11-2 to TRBJ2-4; D call uncertain. Between the trimmed V and J ends, which lost 1 base and 0 bases, there was a span of 10 bases. The CDR3 is 16 residues long. Germline CDR1 SGHAT, CDR2 FQNNGV. The CDR3 protein is CASSLAPRLAKNIQYF. Written as DNA, the CDR3 is TGTGCCAGCAGCTTAGCCCCACGACTAGCCAAAAACATTCAGTACTTC.

This clone has more than one count but fewer than ten. The J gene is TRBJ2-1, the V gene TRBV27; TRBD1 matches 11 bases. Trimming removed 6 bases from V and 12 bases from J; junction bases left unmatched: 1. The CDR3 consists of 11 residues. From germline, CDR1 is MNHEY and CDR2 SMNVEV (reference sequence). The CDR3 is CASRDRGPQFF. The CDR3 region has the DNA TGTGCCAGCAGGGACAGGGGGCCGCAGTTCTTC.

The genes are TRBV7-9 and TRBJ2-3; D gene ambiguous. There are 15 residues in the CDR3. CDR1 is SEHNR and CDR2 is FQNEAQ in the germline V gene (reference sequence). Trimming took off 1 base at V and 2 bases at J, with 10 bases between the two ends. The CDR3 coding sequence is TGTGCCAGCAGCTTAGGGGCGCTGCTCACAGATACGCAGTATTTT. It specifies CASSLGALLTDTQYF.

In the case of this clone: This CDR3 is also generated by other DNA sequences in the sample. The chain links TRBV2 to TRBJ2-2, with D unclear. Germline values: CDR1 SNHLY, CDR2 FYNNEI. This CDR3 comprises 15 residues. V lost 4 bases and J 5 bases, leaving 14 bases between the germline ends. CDR3 residues: CASSVRLQRTGELFF. DNA of the CDR3: TGTGCCAGCAGTGTACGACTCCAACGAACCGGGGAGCTGTTTTTT.

For the CDR3, the DNA is TGTGCCAGCAGTGGGCTCGGGACAGGGTTTAGTGTCTACGAGCAGTACTTC. Protein: CASSGLGTGFSVYEQYF. The rearrangement joins TRBV2 to TRBJ2-7; 9 nucleotides line up with TRBD1. Germline CDR1 is SNHLY and CDR2 is FYNNEI. The CDR3 has 17 amino acids. V gave up 4 bases and J gave up 3 bases; unmatched junction bases: 13.

This clone has just a few counts. The rearrangement joins TRBV19 to TRBJ1-1; possibly TRBD1 for D (5 bases). CDR1 LNHDA and CDR2 SQIVND come from the germline V gene (reference sequence). V was cut by 1 base and J by 4 bases, with 10 bases left in between. This CDR3 has 14 residues. The CDR3 region has the DNA TGTGCCAGTAGTATAGGGGACGGGGGCACTGAAGCTTTCTTT. This translates into CASSIGDGGTEAFF.

This chain connects TRBV4-2 to TRBJ2-5, with TRBD2 matching over 9 bases. Germline V lookup: CDR1 LGHNA, CDR2 YNFKEQ. This CDR3 region has 20 residues. V shed 0 bases and J 5 bases; nucleotides not matched to a gene: 19. The CDR3, as DNA: TGTGCCAGCAGCCAAGACTCGGCGTGGGCGGGCGGGAGGGCCGCGGAGACCCAGTACTTC. It yields the protein CASSQDSAWAGGRAAETQYF.

This chain joins TRBV4-1 and TRBJ2-6, with unresolved D. Germline V lookup: CDR1 MGHRA, CDR2 YSYEKL. V was cut by 0 bases and J by 0 bases, with 6 bases left in between. The length of the CDR3 is 16 residues. CDR3 DNA sequence: TGCGCCAGCAGCCAAGATGGGCCCTCTGGGGCCAACGTCCTGACTTTC. Its translation is CASSQDGPSGANVLTF.

In its sample, this clone was seen once. The genes are TRBV7-8 and TRBJ1-1; D is undetermined. With 5 bases removed from V and 10 bases from J, the gap between germline ends came to 20 bases. The CDR3 has 14 residues. Germline V CDR1 and CDR2: SGHVS, FQNEAQ. DNA for the CDR3: TGTGCCAGCAGCCTAGACTCAAACGGGGTTACAGCTTTCTTT. This codes for CASSLDSNGVTAFF. The whole variable domain, filled in from reference TRBV7-8 and TRBJ1-1, reads GAGVSQSPRYKVAKRGQDVALRCDPISGHVSLFWYQQALGQGPEFLTYFQNEAQLDKSGLPSDRFFAERPEGSVSTLKIQRTQQEDSAVYLCASSLDSNGVTAFFGQGTRLTVV.

The chain recombines TRBV18 with TRBJ2-7; no clear D. The CDR3 extends over 14 amino acids. Germline CDR1 reads KGHSH; CDR2 reads LQKENI. The ends were cut back, 6 bases at V and 3 bases at J, with 15 bases in the middle. The chain's CDR3 is CASSPASLIYEQYF. The CDR3, as DNA: TGTGCCAGCTCTCCCGCCAGTTTAATCTACGAGCAGTACTTC.

This chain links TRBV5-1 with TRBJ2-5; D perhaps matches TRBD1 (6 bases). The CDR3 loop spans 14 amino acids. The V gene lost 0 bases and the J gene lost 5 bases, with 11 bases spanning the gap. Germline V lookup: CDR1 SGHRS, CDR2 YFSETQ. The CDR3 region is CASSLGRGGETQYF. CDR3 sequence (DNA): TGCGCCAGCAGCTTGGGCAGGGGTGGTGAGACCCAGTACTTC. The full variable domain, rest sourced from reference TRBV5-1 and TRBJ2-5, is KAGVTQTPRYLIKTRGQQVTLSCSPISGHRSVSWYQQTPGQGLQFLFEYFSETQRNKGNFPGRFSGRQFSNSRSEMNVSTLELGDSALYLCASSLGRGGETQYFGPGTRLLVL.

There are a few counts of this clone. V is TRBV5-1 and J is TRBJ2-2, with 7 bases fitting TRBD2. Trimming removed 3 bases from V and 8 bases from J; junction bases left unmatched: 10. The germline V gene has CDR1 SGHRS and CDR2 YFSETQ. The CDR3 length is 15 residues. The CDR3 protein is CASSSGTTSPGELFF. In DNA form, the CDR3 reads TGCGCCAGCAGCTCCGGGACTACCTCACCGGGGGAGCTGTTTTTT.